The 10 T cell receptor beta chains in this list originate from one sample, sequenced in a study of blood T cell repertoires in COVID-19. Produced via immunoSEQ multiplex PCR; TCRdb's table is partial and in-frame only. This table has hundreds of thousands of clones, roughly four fifths appearing once. The specimen was PBMCs or T cells enriched from blood (not recorded which). These receptors were obtained from an older woman who had recovered from COVID-19.

The chain carries TRBV19 and TRBJ2-3; 7 nucleotides match TRBD2. This CDR3 has 15 residues. The germline CDR1 and CDR2 sequences are LNHDA and SQIVND (reference sequence). The V gene end was trimmed by 4 bases and the J gene end by 7 bases; junction bases not matched to a gene: 11. CDR3 amino acids: CASSKSGEQAYTQYF. The CDR3 nucleotides are TGTGCCAGTAGTAAAAGCGGGGAGCAAGCTTATACGCAGTATTTT. Based on the CDR3 plus reference TRBV19 and TRBJ2-3, the full variable domain is DGGITQSPKYLFRKEGQNVTLSCEQNLNHDAMYWYRQDPGQGLRLIYYSQIVNDFQKGDIAEGYSVSREKKESFPLTVTSAQKNPTAFYLCASSKSGEQAYTQYFGPGTRLTVL.

This clone came up a few times. The rearrangement uses TRBV10-3 and TRBJ1-1; 9 bases match TRBD1. Germline CDR1 reads ENHRY; CDR2 reads SYGVKD. This CDR3 has 14 amino acids. After removal of 5 bases from V and 1 base from J, the junction contained 2 bases not matched to a gene. The CDR3 nucleotides are TGTGCCATCAGTCCGGACAGGGGGAACACTGAAGCTTTCTTT. Translated, it gives CAISPDRGNTEAFF.

The rearrangement joins TRBV6-5 to TRBJ1-2, with D possibly TRBD1 on 5 matching bases. Germline V CDR1 and CDR2: MNHEY, SVGAGI. V dropped 7 bases and J dropped 2 bases, with 17 bases sitting between them. CDR3 length: 15 residues. The CDR3 reads CASISLWGLNYGYTF. Here the CDR3 DNA reads TGTGCCAGCATTTCTTTATGGGGCCTCAACTATGGCTACACCTTC.

This clone was detected only once. The V and J genes are TRBV6-2 or TRBV6-3 and TRBJ2-5, with D tentatively TRBD2 (6 bases). The CDR3 covers 16 residues. V lost 4 bases and J 0 bases, leaving 15 bases between the germline ends. Germline V gives CDR1 MNHEY, CDR2 SVGEGT. CDR3 protein: CASSWSGEGYQETQYF. The DNA for the CDR3 is TGTGCCAGCAGTTGGTCGGGGGAAGGGTACCAAGAGACCCAGTACTTC.

The chain recombines TRBV20-1 with TRBJ2-7, with D hard to call. The V gene lost 3 bases and the J gene lost 3 bases, with 9 bases spanning the gap. This CDR3 spans 12 amino acids. Germline V gene lookup returns CDR1 DFQATT and CDR2 SNEGSKA (reference sequence). CDR3 coding DNA: TGCAGTGCTAGTCTCCAGAACTACGAGCAGTACTTC. Protein product: CSASLQNYEQYF.

This clone was counted only a few times. CDR3 residues: CASSPREGHYGYTF. The CDR3 nucleotides read TGTGCCAGCAGTCCCCGGGAGGGGCACTATGGCTACACCTTC. The chain uses TRBV7-8 and TRBJ1-2; weak D call: TRBD1 (5 bases). V lost 6 bases and J 3 bases, leaving 14 bases between the germline ends. This CDR3 has 14 amino acids. Looked up from germline, CDR1 is SGHVS and CDR2 is FQNEAQ.

For this clone: The same CDR3 also results from other DNA sequences found in this sample. The chain has TRBV11-2 and TRBJ2-7; 7 nucleotides agree with TRBD1. The CDR3 loop spans 15 amino acids. V trimming: 0 bases; J trimming: 1 base; junction bases outside the gene matches: 3. Germline CDR1 reads SGHAT; CDR2 reads FQNNGV. The CDR3 here is CASSLDRGISYEQYF. In DNA form, the CDR3 reads TGTGCCAGCAGCTTAGACAGGGGGATTTCCTACGAGCAGTACTTC.

The CDR3 DNA is TGTGCCAGCACCCTGTGGGCTAACACCGGGGAGCTGTTTTTT. This encodes CASTLWANTGELFF. This chain uses TRBV2 with TRBJ2-2; D is unresolved. The ends were cut back, 7 bases at V and 2 bases at J, with 11 bases in the middle. This CDR3 spans 14 amino acids. Germline V gives CDR1 SNHLY, CDR2 FYNNEI. The entire variable domain, with the rest obtained from reference TRBV2 and TRBJ2-2, is as follows: EPEVTQTPSHQVTQMGQEVILRCVPISNHLYFYWYRQILGQKVEFLVSFYNNEISEKSEIFDDQFSVERPDGSNFTLKIRSTKLEDSAMYFCASTLWANTGELFFGEGSRLTVL.

V usage is TRBV7-9 and J usage is TRBJ2-5; D gene uncertain. The CDR3 sequence is 14 residues long. Trimming cost V 5 bases and J 6 bases, with 16 bases left between them. Germline loops: CDR1 SEHNR, CDR2 FQNEAQ (reference sequence). The CDR3 protein is CASSQTAGSKTQYF. The CDR3 nucleotides read TGTGCCAGCAGCCAAACGGCAGGAAGCAAGACCCAGTACTTC. The variable domain in full, completed from reference TRBV7-9 and TRBJ2-5, reads DTGVSQNPRHKITKRGQNVTFRCDPISEHNRLYWYRQTLGQGPEFLTYFQNEAQLEKSRLLSDRFSAERPKGSFSTLEIQRTEQGDSAMYLCASSQTAGSKTQYFGPGTRLLVL.

The gene calls are TRBV10-2 and TRBJ2-7; TRBD1 matches at 9 bases. The CDR3 is 16 amino acids. V shed 2 bases, J shed 2 bases, and the junction held 7 bases outside the gene matches. CDR1 WSHSY and CDR2 SAAADI come from the germline V gene. The CDR3 coding sequence is TGCGCCAGCAGTGAGGGGAGGGACAGGGCTCCCTACGAGCAGTACTTC. This translates into CASSEGRDRAPYEQYF.